One sample yielded the 11 T cell receptor beta chains listed below, sequenced in a study of blood T cell repertoires in COVID-19. Generated by immunoSEQ multiplex PCR, the TCRdb table keeps only in-frame clones and is missing some. The sample shows approximately 38,000 clones, more than 90% of them seen only once. Sequencing was performed on peripheral blood. The receptor source for this set is a woman older than 75 with acute or convalescent COVID-19.

Here the CDR3 reads CASSAAGLSYGYTF. The CDR3 DNA sequence: TGTGCCAGCAGCGCCGCGGGACTTTCGTATGGCTACACCTTC. The gene calls are TRBV28 and TRBJ1-2; a possible D gene is TRBD1 (5 bases). Germline V lookup: CDR1 MDHEN, CDR2 SYDVKM. This CDR3 comprises 14 residues. V lost 6 bases to trimming and J lost 5 bases, with 16 bases between them.

This sequence joins TRBV7-2 and TRBJ2-2; the match to TRBD2 covers 9 bases. Germline V gene lookup returns CDR1 SGHTA and CDR2 FQGNSA. The CDR3 totals 18 residues. The trim removed 2 bases at V and 7 bases at J, leaving 14 bases unmatched. Here the CDR3 DNA reads TGTGCCAGCAGCTTACCTCTTAGCGGGGGTCGCAATGGCGGGGAGCTGTTTTTT. Translation gives CASSLPLSGGRNGGELFF.

V is TRBV5-1 and J is TRBJ2-3; D may be TRBD2 (5 bases). The CDR3 covers 15 residues. CDR1 and CDR2 from the germline V gene are SGHRS and YFSETQ. Trimming pared 0 bases from V and 0 bases from J, leaving 8 bases between. The CDR3: CASSLGSVSTDTQYF. The CDR3 nucleotides are TGCGCCAGCAGCTTGGGTAGCGTAAGCACAGATACGCAGTATTTT.

V gene TRBV2 combines with J gene TRBJ1-1, with D possibly TRBD1 on 6 matching bases. Deletions cut 6 bases from V and 1 base from J, with 12 bases between. Germline CDR1 and CDR2: SNHLY and FYNNEI. The CDR3 loop spans 14 amino acids. CDR3 nucleotides: TGTGCCAGCAGGACCGGACAGCAGAACACTGAAGCTTTCTTT. Translated, it gives CASRTGQQNTEAFF.

The rearrangement joins TRBV3-1 (or the pseudogene TRBV3-2) to TRBJ1-2; D is uncertain. V was pared by 4 bases and J by 7 bases, with 10 bases between. The CDR3 spans 12 residues. CDR1 and CDR2 from the germline V gene are LGHDT and YNNKEL (reference sequence). CDR3: CASSPSTVGYTF. CDR3 bases: TGTGCCAGCAGCCCAAGCACGGTTGGCTACACCTTC.

The chain recombines TRBV7-3 with TRBJ2-3, with TRBD1 matching 8 bases. The germline CDR1 and CDR2 sequences are SGHTA and FQGTGA. The V and J ends lost 5 bases and 0 bases, in that order; junction bases with no gene match: 7. CDR3 length: 16 residues. The chain's CDR3 is CASSAGQDRSTDTQYF. DNA for the CDR3: TGTGCCAGCAGCGCGGGACAGGACCGGAGCACAGATACGCAGTATTTT.

The chain is built from TRBV4-1 and TRBJ2-1, with D perhaps TRBD2 (6 bases). The V end lost 7 bases, the J end lost 1 base, and 23 bases lay between the germline ends. CDR1 and CDR2 from the germline V gene are MGHRA and YSYEKL. The CDR3 consists of 18 residues. CDR3 DNA: TGCGCCAGCACCCTCTCCCCGGGTGGGGGGACTTCCTACAATGAGCAGTTCTTC. Translation gives CASTLSPGGGTSYNEQFF.

This clone was observed a single time. This chain joins TRBV7-3 and TRBJ2-3, with a tentative D call TRBD1 (5 bases). The CDR3 totals 16 residues. From germline, CDR1 is SGHTA and CDR2 FQGTGA. The V end lost 5 bases, the J end lost 0 bases, and 15 bases lay between the germline ends. This CDR3 is CASSPRAGYSTDTQYF. CDR3 DNA sequence: TGTGCCAGCAGCCCTAGGGCAGGGTACAGCACAGATACGCAGTATTTT. Full variable domain (missing parts from reference TRBV7-3 and TRBJ2-3): GAGVSQTPSNKVTEKGKYVELRCDPISGHTALYWYRQSLGQGPEFLIYFQGTGAADDSGLPNDRFFAVRPEGSVSTLKIQRTERGDSAVYLCASSPRAGYSTDTQYFGPGTRLTVL.

This chain links TRBV7-2 with TRBJ1-2; the D gene is possibly TRBD1 (5 bases). Germline V lookup: CDR1 SGHTA, CDR2 FQGNSA. There are 14 residues in the CDR3. V gave up 5 bases and J gave up 1 base, with 11 bases separating them. The CDR3 region is CASSIYRNNYGYTF. The CDR3 bases are TGTGCCAGCAGCATTTACAGGAATAACTATGGCTACACCTTC.

The chain is built from TRBV27 and TRBJ1-1, with 7 bases matching TRBD1. From germline, CDR1 is MNHEY and CDR2 SMNVEV (reference sequence). J was trimmed by 6 bases and V by 5 bases; bases with no gene match: 12. The CDR3 is 15 amino acids. In DNA form, the CDR3 reads TGTGCCAGCAGTCTACTGGGGACAGAAAGGGCTGAAGCTTTCTTT. It specifies CASSLLGTERAEAFF.

The chain carries TRBV5-1 and TRBJ2-1; no reliable D call. CDR1 is SGHRS, CDR2 YFSETQ, per germline. CDR3 length: 11 residues. The V end was cut by 4 bases, the J end by 8 bases, with 7 bases between. CDR3 amino acids: CASSLLDEQFF. The CDR3 nucleotides are TGCGCCAGCAGCCTACTTGATGAGCAGTTCTTC.